Listed below are T cell receptor beta chains from one sample, sequenced in a study of PD-L1 blockade in urothelial cancer. The assay was immunoSEQ multiplex PCR, and TCRdb's table has in-frame clones only and misses some. The repertoire holds 35,000 to 55,000 clones, about four fifths seen once, with more than 12% in the top ten. This material consisted of PBMCs, taken around atezolizumab (anti-PD-L1) treatment. These receptors came from a man aged 55 to 70 with urothelial cancer. Each CDR3 is given with its conserved first and last residue. Each record gives: V gene, J gene, clone size, D gene, CDR3 DNA, CDR3 protein. D genes are given only for firm matches. The listing skips clone size in some rows; elsewhere it reads once, few, many or a size class.

V gene: TRBV6-6
J gene: TRBJ2-5
clone size: .
D gene: .
CDR3 DNA: TGTGCCAGCACCAAGACCGGGCAGGGGGGTGAGACCCAGTACTTC
CDR3 protein: CASTKTGQGGETQYF

V gene: TRBV5-1
J gene: TRBJ2-3
clone size: .
D gene: TRBD2
CDR3 DNA: TGCGCCAGCAGAACGGGACTAGCGGGTCTGGCGGATACGCAGTATTTT
CDR3 protein: CASRTGLAGLADTQYF

V gene: TRBV19
J gene: TRBJ1-6
clone size: .
D gene: .
CDR3 DNA: TGTGCCAGTAGTATTTTTCACAGGGCCAGCAATTCACCCCTCCACTTT
CDR3 protein: CASSIFHRASNSPLHF

V gene: TRBV28
J gene: TRBJ1-2
clone size: .
D gene: .
CDR3 DNA: TGTGCCAGCAATCGGGAAAACTATGGCTACACCTTC
CDR3 protein: CASNRENYGYTF

V gene: TRBV30
J gene: TRBJ2-1
clone size: .
D gene: TRBD1
CDR3 DNA: TGTGCCTGGAGTAGGGACAGGGGTTATGCCGATGAGCAGTTCTTC
CDR3 protein: CAWSRDRGYADEQFF

V gene: TRBV10-2
J gene: TRBJ1-2
clone size: .
D gene: TRBD1
CDR3 DNA: TGCGCCAGCCGACAGGGGGTTTATGGCTACACCTTC
CDR3 protein: CASRQGVYGYTF

V gene: TRBV7-3
J gene: TRBJ2-3
clone size: .
D gene: .
CDR3 DNA: TGTGCCAGCAGCCCGTCTAGCGTAGTCGCAGATACGCAGTATTTT
CDR3 protein: CASSPSSVVADTQYF

V gene: TRBV5-1
J gene: TRBJ2-1
clone size: .
D gene: TRBD2
CDR3 DNA: TGCGCCAGCAGACCTCCTAGCGGGGGATACAATGAGCAGTTCTTC
CDR3 protein: CASRPPSGGYNEQFF

V gene: TRBV18
J gene: TRBJ1-2
clone size: .
D gene: TRBD1
CDR3 DNA: TGTGCCAGCTCACCACTTAGGGGGCCGGATGGCTACACCTTC
CDR3 protein: CASSPLRGPDGYTF

V gene: TRBV10-2
J gene: TRBJ2-1
clone size: .
D gene: .
CDR3 DNA: TGCGCCAGCAGTGAGTCGGGGAGTGAGCAGTTCTTC
CDR3 protein: CASSESGSEQFF

V gene: TRBV4-2
J gene: TRBJ1-6
clone size: .
D gene: TRBD1
CDR3 DNA: TGTGCCAGCAGCCTTAAACCGGGACAGGGTGTTTCACCCCTCCACTTT
CDR3 protein: CASSLKPGQGVSPLHF

V gene: TRBV29-1
J gene: TRBJ2-7
clone size: .
D gene: TRBD1
CDR3 DNA: TGCAGCGTAGGGACAGGGACCGAGCAGTACTTC
CDR3 protein: CSVGTGTEQYF

V gene: TRBV30
J gene: TRBJ2-1
clone size: .
D gene: .
CDR3 DNA: TGTGCCTGGAGTGTACTCGGCGGGCGCCGTGAGCAGTTCTTC
CDR3 protein: CAWSVLGGRREQFF

V gene: TRBV5-6
J gene: TRBJ2-7
clone size: once
D gene: .
CDR3 DNA: TGTGCCAGCAGCTTGTTTGGGGGGGCGGTGTACGAGCAGTACTTC
CDR3 protein: CASSLFGGAVYEQYF

V gene: TRBV19
J gene: TRBJ2-5
clone size: .
D gene: TRBD1
CDR3 DNA: TGTGCCAGTAGTATTCGATTTTCCGGGACAGGGGGGGAGACCCAGTACTTC
CDR3 protein: CASSIRFSGTGGETQYF

V gene: TRBV27
J gene: TRBJ1-6
clone size: .
D gene: .
CDR3 DNA: TGTGCCAGCAGTTTAGTCAGGGAAAATTCACCCCTCCACTTT
CDR3 protein: CASSLVRENSPLHF

V gene: TRBV7-9
J gene: TRBJ1-2
clone size: once
D gene: .
CDR3 DNA: TGTGCCAGCAGCTTCAGCAGGGTTGGCGATGGCTACACCTTC
CDR3 protein: CASSFSRVGDGYTF

V gene: TRBV4-1
J gene: TRBJ2-5
clone size: once
D gene: .
CDR3 DNA: TGCGCCAGCAGCCAGTACGGACGGACACAAGAGACCCAGTACTTC
CDR3 protein: CASSQYGRTQETQYF

V gene: TRBV28
J gene: TRBJ1-5
clone size: .
D gene: .
CDR3 DNA: TGTGCCAGCAGTGAAGGTCGCGGAGGGGGCAATCAGCCCCAGCATTTT
CDR3 protein: CASSEGRGGGNQPQHF

V gene: TRBV6-1
J gene: TRBJ1-1
clone size: few
D gene: .
CDR3 DNA: TGTGCCAGCACGAGGCAGTTGAACACTGAAGCTTTCTTT
CDR3 protein: CASTRQLNTEAFF

V gene: TRBV11-2
J gene: TRBJ1-2
clone size: once
D gene: TRBD1
CDR3 DNA: TGTGCCAGCAGCTTACCCTACTGGACAGGGGTGGTTCGTGGCTACACCTTC
CDR3 protein: CASSLPYWTGVVRGYTF

V gene: TRBV7-9
J gene: TRBJ2-1
clone size: .
D gene: TRBD1
CDR3 DNA: TGTGCCAGCAGCCCCCCGGGACAGGGTTTGGGTGAGCAGTTCTTC
CDR3 protein: CASSPPGQGLGEQFF

V gene: TRBV7-9
J gene: TRBJ2-1
clone size: once
D gene: TRBD2
CDR3 DNA: TGTGCCAGCAGCCCTAGGCGGGGGGGCTCCTACAATGAGCAGTTCTTC
CDR3 protein: CASSPRRGGSYNEQFF

V gene: TRBV28
J gene: TRBJ1-5
clone size: .
D gene: .
CDR3 DNA: TGTGCCAGCAGAAGACAGAATCGCAATCAGCCCCAGCATTTT
CDR3 protein: CASRRQNRNQPQHF

V gene: TRBV2
J gene: TRBJ1-4
clone size: .
D gene: .
CDR3 DNA: TGTGCCAGCAGTGTTCTTAGGGGAGGAGAAAAACTGTTTTTT
CDR3 protein: CASSVLRGGEKLFF

V gene: TRBV7-3
J gene: TRBJ2-1
clone size: .
D gene: TRBD2
CDR3 DNA: TGTGCCAGCAGCCAGCGGGGTAATGAGCAGTTCTTC
CDR3 protein: CASSQRGNEQFF

V gene: TRBV6-1
J gene: TRBJ2-5
clone size: once
D gene: TRBD2
CDR3 DNA: TGTGCCAGCAGTGGTGCGGGGGGAAGGGAGACCCAGTACTTC
CDR3 protein: CASSGAGGRETQYF

V gene: TRBV6-5
J gene: TRBJ1-2
clone size: .
D gene: .
CDR3 DNA: TGTGCCAGCAGTTACGCTTTTCCGCGGGGCTACACCTTC
CDR3 protein: CASSYAFPRGYTF

V gene: TRBV28
J gene: TRBJ1-2
clone size: .
D gene: TRBD1
CDR3 DNA: TGTGCCAGCACATGGACAGGATTTAACTATGGCTACACCTTC
CDR3 protein: CASTWTGFNYGYTF

V gene: TRBV29-1
J gene: TRBJ2-5
clone size: .
D gene: TRBD2
CDR3 DNA: TGCAGCGTTGAGCGCACTAGCGGGGGCCGCGTGGAGACCCAGTACTTC
CDR3 protein: CSVERTSGGRVETQYF

V gene: TRBV7-9
J gene: TRBJ1-6
clone size: .
D gene: TRBD1
CDR3 DNA: TGTGCCAGCAGCGACAGGGTCGATTCACCCCTCCACTTT
CDR3 protein: CASSDRVDSPLHF

V gene: TRBV11-3
J gene: TRBJ2-7
clone size: .
D gene: TRBD1
CDR3 DNA: TGTGCCAGCAGCTTACCGGGACAGCCCTACGAGCAGTACTTC
CDR3 protein: CASSLPGQPYEQYF

V gene: TRBV6-1
J gene: TRBJ1-1
clone size: .
D gene: .
CDR3 DNA: TGTGCCAGCAGTGAGTGGAGGAGGACGAACACTGAAGCTTTCTTT
CDR3 protein: CASSEWRRTNTEAFF

V gene: TRBV21-1
J gene: TRBJ2-4
clone size: .
D gene: .
CDR3 DNA: TGTGCCAGCAGCAAAGGTGGGATGGGAGAGGTAGCCAAAAACATTCAGTACTTC
CDR3 protein: CASSKGGMGEVAKNIQYF

V gene: TRBV10-1
J gene: TRBJ2-1
clone size: .
D gene: TRBD1
CDR3 DNA: TGCGCCAGCAGTGAGTCGACTCGTAGGGACAGGAGGTTCTTC
CDR3 protein: CASSESTRRDRRFF

V gene: TRBV7-8
J gene: TRBJ1-6
clone size: .
D gene: TRBD1
CDR3 DNA: TGTGCCAGCAGCAAGGGACAGGGCTCACCCCTCCACTTT
CDR3 protein: CASSKGQGSPLHF

V gene: TRBV9
J gene: TRBJ2-7
clone size: .
D gene: .
CDR3 DNA: TGTGCCAGCAGCCCCAAATGGCAGGGCTACGAGCAGTACTTC
CDR3 protein: CASSPKWQGYEQYF

V gene: TRBV2
J gene: TRBJ1-3
clone size: .
D gene: .
CDR3 DNA: TGTGCCAGCAGTGCGACCCCGGAGAGCTCTGGAAACACCATATATTTT
CDR3 protein: CASSATPESSGNTIYF

V gene: TRBV6-9
J gene: TRBJ2-7
clone size: .
D gene: TRBD1
CDR3 DNA: TGTGCCAGCAGTTATTCGAGGGACAGGGCCTACGAGCAGTACTTC
CDR3 protein: CASSYSRDRAYEQYF

V gene: TRBV4-2
J gene: TRBJ2-1
clone size: once
D gene: TRBD2
CDR3 DNA: TGTGCCAGCAGCCAAGTAGCGCTAGCGGATTATGAGCAGTTCTTC
CDR3 protein: CASSQVALADYEQFF

V gene: TRBV4-1
J gene: TRBJ2-5
clone size: .
D gene: .
CDR3 DNA: TGCGCCAGCAGCCAAGATTGGCCAGGCCAAGAGACCCAGTACTTC
CDR3 protein: CASSQDWPGQETQYF

V gene: TRBV18
J gene: TRBJ2-5
clone size: .
D gene: TRBD2
CDR3 DNA: TGTGCCAGCTCACCAAGCGGGGCCCAAGAGACCCAGTACTTC
CDR3 protein: CASSPSGAQETQYF

V gene: TRBV28
J gene: TRBJ2-2
clone size: .
D gene: .
CDR3 DNA: TGTGCCAGCAGTCCGGACACCAGCACCGGGGAGCTGTTTTTT
CDR3 protein: CASSPDTSTGELFF

V gene: TRBV5-1
J gene: TRBJ1-3
clone size: .
D gene: .
CDR3 DNA: TGCGCCAGCAGCCCCCAAGACGTGGGGAGAGCTGGAAACACCATATATTTT
CDR3 protein: CASSPQDVGRAGNTIYF

V gene: TRBV4-1
J gene: TRBJ1-4
clone size: .
D gene: TRBD1
CDR3 DNA: TGCGCCAGCAGCCGGACAGGGCGGGATGAAAAACTGTTTTTT
CDR3 protein: CASSRTGRDEKLFF

V gene: TRBV30
J gene: TRBJ1-4
clone size: few
D gene: .
CDR3 DNA: TGTGCCTGGAGTTTGAGGGCGGGTGAAAAACTGTTTTTT
CDR3 protein: CAWSLRAGEKLFF

V gene: TRBV30
J gene: TRBJ2-5
clone size: .
D gene: TRBD2
CDR3 DNA: TGTGCCTGGAGTGACGTGGGGGGGGAGACCCAGTACTTC
CDR3 protein: CAWSDVGGETQYF

V gene: TRBV28
J gene: TRBJ2-7
clone size: .
D gene: .
CDR3 DNA: TGTGCCAGCAGTTTATGGACAGATAGCTCCTACGAGCAGTACTTC
CDR3 protein: CASSLWTDSSYEQYF

V gene: TRBV10-3
J gene: TRBJ2-1
clone size: .
D gene: .
CDR3 DNA: TGTGCCATCAGTGAGGGCAGGTTAGACGATGAGCAGTTCTTC
CDR3 protein: CAISEGRLDDEQFF

V gene: TRBV6-5
J gene: TRBJ2-5
clone size: .
D gene: TRBD1
CDR3 DNA: TGTGCCAGCAGTAGGGACAGTAGGACCGAGACCCAGTACTTC
CDR3 protein: CASSRDSRTETQYF

V gene: TRBV15
J gene: TRBJ1-2
clone size: .
D gene: .
CDR3 DNA: TGTGCCACCAGCAGAGCCAGTGGCTACACCTTC
CDR3 protein: CATSRASGYTF

V gene: TRBV19
J gene: TRBJ2-3
clone size: .
D gene: .
CDR3 DNA: TGTGCCAGTAGTATTTCGGACATCACAGATACGCAGTATTTT
CDR3 protein: CASSISDITDTQYF

V gene: TRBV18
J gene: TRBJ1-5
clone size: .
D gene: TRBD1
CDR3 DNA: TGTGCCAGCTCCCAGGACAGGAAGGGGCAGCCCCAGCATTTT
CDR3 protein: CASSQDRKGQPQHF